A single sample gave rise to the 27 T cell receptor beta chains below, sequenced in a study of T cell responses to AZD1222 COVID-19 vaccine (TCRdb year 2021). Library creation used the immunoSEQ multiplex PCR assay. TCRdb's version of the immuneACCESS table is confined to in-frame rearrangements and falls short of the full clone set. An unresolved V gene accounts for under half of the shortfall where checked; the remainder is of unknown origin. The sample yields under 50,000 clones; around nine tenths were counted once. Of the sample, over 4% falls within the top ten clones. The sample's time point label, decoded: about 28 days (+/-7) after the second vaccine dose. The sequenced sample was peripheral blood, obtained 28 days after the second AZD1222 dose. The origin of the receptors is an adult who received the AZD1222 COVID-19 vaccine.

The V and J genes are TRBV4-1 and TRBJ1-5; D is uncertain. Deletions cut 7 bases from V and 4 bases from J, with 20 bases between. Germline V gene sequence: CDR1 MGHRA, CDR2 YSYEKL. The CDR3 consists of 16 residues. The CDR3 sequence: CASTLRFGFLNQPQHF. CDR3 in DNA: TGCGCCAGCACCCTAAGATTCGGATTTCTTAATCAGCCCCAGCATTTT.

This sequence joins TRBV5-6 and TRBJ2-7; D is unresolved. From germline, CDR1 is SGHDT and CDR2 YYEEEE. The CDR3 is 16 residues long. V was cut by 2 bases and J by 5 bases, with 20 bases left in between. The CDR3 DNA follows: TGTGCCAGCAGCTTATTGTCACCCGCCGATGGGGACGAGCAGTACTTC. Its translation is CASSLLSPADGDEQYF.

V gene TRBV29-1 combines with J gene TRBJ2-2; tentatively, D is TRBD2 (6 bases). Trimming pared 7 bases from V and 4 bases from J, leaving 16 bases between. Germline CDR1 is SQVTM and CDR2 is ANQGSEA. The CDR3 loop spans 14 amino acids. The CDR3: CSGLARVGTGELFF. DNA for the CDR3: TGCAGCGGGCTAGCGCGGGTGGGCACCGGGGAGCTGTTTTTT.

J is TRBJ1-5 and V is TRBV2; no reliable D call. Between the trimmed V and J ends, which lost 4 bases and 9 bases, there was a span of 13 bases. Germline V CDR1 and CDR2: SNHLY, FYNNEI. CDR3 length: 13 residues. The CDR3 region is CASSGTQRRPQHF. As DNA, the CDR3 is TGTGCCAGCAGTGGTACCCAACGGCGGCCCCAGCATTTT.

Turning to this clone: At one boundary the junction diverges from the germline segment, which might be a read error. This chain connects TRBV10-1 to TRBJ2-7, with D uncertain. This CDR3 contains 13 residues. Germline CDR1 is WNHNN and CDR2 is SYGVQD (reference sequence). In DNA form, the CDR3 reads TGCGCCAGCAGTGACCACTACTCCCACGAGCAGTACTTC. This gives the protein CASSDHYSHEQYF.

The J gene is TRBJ1-6, the V gene TRBV7-9; TRBD1 matches 8 bases. This CDR3 is built from 12 residues. Germline V lookup: CDR1 SEHNR, CDR2 FQNEAQ (reference sequence). With V trimmed by 8 bases and J by 10 bases, 4 bases remained unmatched. CDR3 bases: TGTGCCAGCGCACAGGGGGGCTCACCCCTCCACTTT. It translates to CASAQGGSPLHF.

The V call is TRBV18, the J call TRBJ2-6; 7 nucleotides line up with TRBD1. J was trimmed by 2 bases and V by 6 bases; bases with no gene match: 7. This CDR3 spans 16 amino acids. CDR1 and CDR2 from the germline V gene are KGHSH and LQKENI. The CDR3 loop reads CASSLFDRAGANVLTF. The CDR3 DNA reads TGTGCCAGCTCGCTCTTCGACAGGGCTGGGGCCAACGTCCTGACTTTC.

This sequence joins TRBV9 and TRBJ2-7; D is ambiguous. The CDR3 contains 13 residues. Germline V gene data show CDR1 as SGDLS and CDR2 as YYNGEE. Trimming cost V 3 bases and J 5 bases, with 12 bases left between them. CDR3 residues: CASSGSRVNEQYF. DNA for the CDR3: TGTGCCAGCAGCGGATCAAGGGTCAACGAGCAGTACTTC.

V is TRBV4-2 and J is TRBJ1-2; D ambiguous. In germline, CDR1 is LGHNA, CDR2 YNFKEQ. The CDR3 loop spans 14 amino acids. V lost 0 bases and J 4 bases, leaving 9 bases between the germline ends. CDR3 bases: TGTGCCAGCAGCCAAGAGCCGGGATTCTATGGCTACACCTTC. Amino acids: CASSQEPGFYGYTF.

V is TRBV18 and J is TRBJ2-5; 7 bases agree with TRBD2. The CDR3 covers 16 residues. The V and J ends lost 1 base and 4 bases, in that order; junction bases with no gene match: 9. Germline values: CDR1 KGHSH, CDR2 LQKENI. The CDR3 nucleotides are TGTGCCAGCTCACCACGTTTGGCAGGGAGGGCAGAGACCCAGTACTTC. It is translated as CASSPRLAGRAETQYF.

V is TRBV7-2 and J is TRBJ2-5; the D is unclear. Trimming shortened V by 6 bases and J by 2 bases, and 7 bases separated the two germline ends. This CDR3 is built from 12 residues. The germline V gene encodes CDR1 SGHTA and CDR2 FQGNSA. The CDR3 region is CASSWRQETQYF. CDR3 in DNA: TGTGCCAGCAGTTGGAGACAAGAGACCCAGTACTTC.

The table lists this clone with a count of one. Here the CDR3 reads CASSHPPASRAGELFF. CDR3 nucleotides: TGCGCCAGCAGCCACCCCCCGGCGAGTCGGGCCGGGGAGCTGTTTTTT. This chain connects TRBV4-1 to TRBJ2-2; D call uncertain. V gave up 3 bases and J gave up 6 bases, with 17 bases separating them. The germline CDR1 and CDR2 sequences are MGHRA and YSYEKL. The CDR3 is 16 residues long.

This clone was counted a few times. This chain links TRBV21-1 with TRBJ2-7; TRBD1, the table's D call, lacks a check against the DNA. TRBV21-1 is reported as a pseudogene. The CDR3 spans 15 residues. The CDR3: CASQITGTISYEQYF. In DNA form, the CDR3 reads TGTGCCAGCCAGATAACCGGGACAATCTCCTACGAGCAGTACTTC.

CDR3 amino acids: CASSQAGYSEAFF. CDR3 in DNA: TGTGCCAGCAGCCAAGCTGGGTACAGTGAAGCTTTCTTT. J is TRBJ1-1 and V is TRBV3-1 (or the pseudogene TRBV3-2); the D is unclear. Germline loops: CDR1 LGHDT, CDR2 YNNKEL (reference sequence). This CDR3 is 13 amino acids long. Trimming cost V 1 base and J 7 bases, with 10 bases left between them.

The chain recombines TRBV27 with TRBJ1-6; D is ambiguous. Germline V gives CDR1 MNHEY, CDR2 SMNVEV (reference sequence). The CDR3 spans 14 residues. With 2 bases removed from V and 7 bases from J, the gap between germline ends came to 9 bases. The DNA for the CDR3 is TGTGCCAGCAGTTTACAACGGGGAAATTCACCCCTCCACTTT. This sequence encodes CASSLQRGNSPLHF.

The V and J genes are TRBV18 and TRBJ2-3; 11 bases align to TRBD2. Losses at the gene ends were 5 bases for V and 4 bases for J; bases not matched to a gene: 5. In germline, CDR1 is KGHSH, CDR2 LQKENI. There are 15 residues in the CDR3. The CDR3 loop is CASSTGGLAADTQYF. The CDR3 DNA sequence: TGTGCCAGCTCAACCGGGGGACTAGCGGCAGATACGCAGTATTTT.

The chain uses TRBV18 and TRBJ1-2; D is undetermined. Germline loops: CDR1 KGHSH, CDR2 LQKENI. Trimming pared 6 bases from V and 2 bases from J, leaving 19 bases between. This CDR3 spans 16 amino acids. DNA of the CDR3: TGTGCCAGCTCCCCCGCGAAAGGGCGGTGGAACTATGGCTACACCTTC. This codes for CASSPAKGRWNYGYTF.

The chain recombines TRBV25-1 with TRBJ1-5; TRBD1 is a possible D gene (5 bases). The V gene lost 9 bases and the J gene lost 0 bases, with 12 bases spanning the gap. CDR1 and CDR2 (germline): MGHDK, SYGVNS. The CDR3 loop spans 14 amino acids. CDR3 sequence (DNA): TGTGCCAGTAGTACAGGTTATAGCAATCAGCCCCAGCATTTT. Translating gives CASSTGYSNQPQHF.

The V and J genes are TRBV9 and TRBJ1-2, with TRBD1 as a possible D gene (5 bases). The CDR3 spans 13 residues. Germline V gene data show CDR1 as SGDLS and CDR2 as YYNGEE. Trimming took 5 bases from V and 5 from J, leaving 13 bases between them. The DNA of the CDR3 is TGTGCCAGCAGACCGACAGAAAATTATGGCTACACCTTC. Protein: CASRPTENYGYTF.

The rearrangement joins TRBV27 to TRBJ2-5; 9 bases match TRBD1. The germline CDR1 and CDR2 sequences are MNHEY and SMNVEV (reference sequence). The CDR3 is 15 residues long. V gave up 3 bases and J gave up 5 bases; unmatched junction bases: 7. The CDR3 DNA follows: TGTGCCAGCAGTTTGGGACAGGGACCTTTTGAGACCCAGTACTTC. Translating gives CASSLGQGPFETQYF.

The V call is TRBV6-5, the J call TRBJ2-2; perhaps D is TRBD1 or TRBD2 (5 bases each). CDR1 MNHEY and CDR2 SVGAGI come from the germline V gene. Trimming left V 6 bases short and J 2 bases short, with 13 bases between. This CDR3 spans 15 amino acids. For the CDR3, the DNA is TGTGCCAGCAGCTGGGACCCGGGAAACACCGGGGAGCTGTTTTTT. This codes for CASSWDPGNTGELFF.

The chain employs TRBV2 and TRBJ1-2; 7 bases fit TRBD1. CDR3 size: 15 residues. The V segment lost 1 base and the J segment 6 bases; nucleotides outside the gene matches: 8. Germline V gene lookup returns CDR1 SNHLY and CDR2 FYNNEI. The chain's CDR3 is CASSEVSQGVNGYTF. The CDR3 DNA reads TGTGCCAGCAGTGAAGTTAGTCAGGGGGTGAATGGCTACACCTTC.

This chain links TRBV6-5 with TRBJ1-2; TRBD1 aligns across 10 bases. The length of the CDR3 is 14 residues. Per germline, CDR1 MNHEY and CDR2 SVGAGI. V shed 5 bases and J 2 bases; nucleotides not matched to a gene: 2. CDR3 DNA sequence: TGTGCCAGCAGTACGGGACAGGGGAACTATGGCTACACCTTC. Amino acids: CASSTGQGNYGYTF.

The chain's CDR3 is CASSLAGVAHEQFF. The CDR3 nucleotides are TGTGCCAGCAGCTTAGCTGGGGTTGCCCATGAGCAGTTCTTC. The chain uses TRBV7-2 and TRBJ2-1; D is ambiguous. Trimming removed 0 bases from V and 8 bases from J, with 11 bases in between. The V gene's germline CDR1 is SGHTA and CDR2 FQGNSA. The CDR3 is made up of 14 amino acids.

This clone has just one count. The V call is TRBV6-2 or TRBV6-3, the J call TRBJ2-7; D perhaps matches TRBD2 (5 bases). The CDR3 totals 13 residues. V gave up 2 bases and J gave up 3 bases, with 8 bases separating them. Germline CDR1 is MNHEY and CDR2 is SVGEGT. Here the CDR3 reads CASSYLEVYEQYF. DNA for the CDR3: TGTGCCAGCAGTTACCTGGAGGTCTACGAGCAGTACTTC.

The CDR3 bases are TGTGCCAGCAGTGAAAGTGTGGGACAGTTATTCTATGGCTACACCTTC. It yields the protein CASSESVGQLFYGYTF. The genes are TRBV6-4 and TRBJ1-2; TRBD1 agrees at 7 bases. CDR1 MRHNA and CDR2 SNTAGT come from the germline V gene. The V and J ends lost 3 bases and 4 bases, in that order; junction bases with no gene match: 11. The CDR3 covers 16 residues.

As concerns this clone: The junction and the germline gene differ at one end; a read error may be behind it. DNA of the CDR3: TGTGCCATCAGGGAAGGGCCTTCCTGCGAGCAGTACTTC. Translating gives CAIREGPSCEQYF. V is TRBV10-3 and J is TRBJ2-7; D gene unclear. This CDR3 region has 13 residues. In germline, CDR1 is ENHRY, CDR2 SYGVKD.